Listed below are T cell receptor beta chains from one sample, sequenced in a study of vaccination and CD4 T cells after COVID-19. MiXCR, run by TCRdb on the PCR reads, gives a single entry per CDR3 protein. The repertoire consists of around 20,000 distinct CDR3 sequences, with 31% occurring once and the leading ten covering 14% to 15%. These receptors have no known antigen. Input material: cultured CD4+ T cells from blood. The source of these receptors is a human donor with COVID-19. The CDR3 runs from the conserved cysteine through the conserved F or W. D genes are given only for firm matches. Size is stated for part of the rows, as once, few or many counts, or as a class when the clone is expanded.

CDR3nt	CDR3aa	v_gene	j_gene	d_gene	abundance
TGCGCCAGCAGTGAGGGCCGTTTTAGTAGCAATCAGCCCCAGCATTTT	CASSEGRFSSNQPQHF	TRBV10-1	TRBJ1-5	NA	NA
TGTGCCAGTAGTATGATTCGGGGGTCAGAGAAAGGCTACACCTTC	CASSMIRGSEKGYTF	TRBV19	TRBJ1-2	NA	NA
TGTGCCAGCAGTTACAGGTTGGCAGACTACGAGCAGTACTTC	CASSYRLADYEQYF	TRBV6-2/TRBV6-3	TRBJ2-7	NA	once
TGTGCCTGGAGTAGGGCGGTAGACTACACCTTC	CAWSRAVDYTF	TRBV30	TRBJ1-2	NA	NA
TGTGCCAGCAGATCCGGGGCCTCCTCTAATTCACCCCTCCACTTT	CASRSGASSNSPLHF	TRBV7-6	TRBJ1-6	NA	NA
TGTGCCAGCAGATCGACAGGGGACCCCACAGATACGCAGTATTTT	CASRSTGDPTDTQYF	TRBV6-1	TRBJ2-3	TRBD1	NA
TGTGCCAGCTCACCCCTGAAAGACGGGGTTGAAGCTTTCTTT	CASSPLKDGVEAFF	TRBV18	TRBJ1-1	NA	NA
TGCAGTGCCCGCAGGCAGGGGGTAGTTTCTGGAAACACCATATATTTT	CSARRQGVVSGNTIYF	TRBV20-1	TRBJ1-3	TRBD1	NA
TGTGCCAGTACTCGAGGCCAGGGCATCGGAAACACCATATATTTT	CASTRGQGIGNTIYF	TRBV19	TRBJ1-3	NA	few
NA	CSARPYPAYEQYFGPGNTEAFF	TRBV20-1	TRBJ1-1	NA	NA
TGTGCCAGTAGTACCCGGAGGGACAATGAGCAGTTCTTC	CASSTRRDNEQFF	TRBV19	TRBJ2-1	NA	NA
TGTGCCAGCAGCCCGGGGACAAGCGCGAACACCGGGGAGCTGTTTTTT	CASSPGTSANTGELFF	TRBV28	TRBJ2-2	NA	NA
TGCAGTGCGCGTCCGGGGAACGGCAATCAGCCCCAGCATTTT	CSARPGNGNQPQHF	TRBV20-1	TRBJ1-5	NA	NA
TGTGCCACCAGCAGTAACAGGGGTCTACTGAACACTGAAGCTTTCTTT	CATSSNRGLLNTEAFF	TRBV15	TRBJ1-1	TRBD1	few
TGTGCCACCTCTCTGGGGAGGGGCAATCAGCCCCAGCATTTT	CATSLGRGNQPQHF	TRBV27	TRBJ1-5	NA	NA
TGTGCCAGCAGTCTTGAAGGACTAGCCCTAGAGACCCAGTACTTC	CASSLEGLALETQYF	TRBV28	TRBJ2-5	TRBD2	NA
TGTGTCAGCAGCAAGACCCGAGGAGGGACAGGGGAACGGGTGGGCAATCAGCCCCAGCATTTT	CVSSKTRGGTGERVGNQPQHF	TRBV21-1	TRBJ1-5	NA	NA
TGTGCCAGCAGAAGAGATTCCGGGGGAAATGAAAAACTGTTTTTT	CASRRDSGGNEKLFF	TRBV6-1	TRBJ1-4	NA	once
TGTGCCAGCAGTTACTCTGGGGTCGGGCACGAGGAGACCCAGTACTTC	CASSYSGVGHEETQYF	TRBV6-2/TRBV6-3	TRBJ2-5	NA	NA
TGTGCCACCAGTGATGCCACAGGGGTCACCGGGGAGCTGTTTTTT	CATSDATGVTGELFF	TRBV24-1	TRBJ2-2	TRBD1	NA
TGTGCCAGCAGCTCAGCAGGGGGGGGAAGGGACACTGAAGCTTTCTTT	CASSSAGGGRDTEAFF	TRBV7-9	TRBJ1-1	TRBD1	NA
TGCAGTGCTAGAGGCCAGCAGTCAGATACGCAGTATTTT	CSARGQQSDTQYF	TRBV20-1	TRBJ2-3	NA	few
TGTGCCAGCAGTTTGCCCCCCGGAAACACCATATATTTT	CASSLPPGNTIYF	TRBV12-3/TRBV12-4	TRBJ1-3	NA	NA
TGCAGTGCTCCTAGCGGGGCCTTGCAAGAGACCCAGTACTTC	CSAPSGALQETQYF	TRBV20-1	TRBJ2-5	TRBD2	few
TGTGCCAGCAGCCGAACTCAGGGGGCCTACGAGCAGTACTTC	CASSRTQGAYEQYF	TRBV11-2	TRBJ2-7	TRBD1	NA
TGTGCCAGCAGCTTAGGGCTAACATCCTACGAGCAGTACTTC	CASSLGLTSYEQYF	TRBV7-2	TRBJ2-7	NA	few
TGCAGTGCCTTTGAAATGACAGGGGGCCTCCCAGGGGGAAGGCCCCAGCATTTT	CSAFEMTGGLPGGRPQHF	TRBV20-1	TRBJ1-5	TRBD1	medium-sized
TGTGCCAGCAGCCCAGGACAGGGACAAGAGACCCAGTACTTC	CASSPGQGQETQYF	TRBV7-2	TRBJ2-5	TRBD1	few
TGTGCCAGTAGTAAAAATCACAGGATGAACACTGAAGCTTTCTTT	CASSKNHRMNTEAFF	TRBV19	TRBJ1-1	NA	NA
TGTGCCAGTAGTACCCCACAGGGTTTGGGACAGACCCAGTACTTC	CASSTPQGLGQTQYF	TRBV19	TRBJ2-5	NA	NA
TGTGCCAGCAGTGATGGATTGGGTTCACCCCTCCACTTT	CASSDGLGSPLHF	TRBV2	TRBJ1-6	NA	medium-sized
TGTGCCAGCAGCCCCATCGGAGCGGGGGGGCCTCGACGCACAGATACGCAGTATTTT	CASSPIGAGGPRRTDTQYF	TRBV6-1	TRBJ2-3	TRBD2	few
TGTGCCACCAGAGGTGAGGGTGAAAAACTGTTTTTT	CATRGEGEKLFF	TRBV15	TRBJ1-4	NA	NA
TGTGCCAGCAGTCAGGGGGTGACCCAGTACTTC	CASSQGVTQYF	TRBV27	TRBJ2-5	TRBD1	NA
TGTGCCAGCAGCTTGACTAGCTCCGAGGAGACCCAGTACTTC	CASSLTSSEETQYF	TRBV6-2/TRBV6-3	TRBJ2-5	TRBD2	few
TGTGCCAGCAGCCAAGATGCGGCACTCTACGAGCAGTACTTC	CASSQDAALYEQYF	TRBV14	TRBJ2-7	NA	few
TGTGCCAGCAGTTACGACAGGTCCTATGGCTACACCTTC	CASSYDRSYGYTF	TRBV6-5	TRBJ1-2	NA	NA
TGTGCCAGCAGTACTAAGTACGAGCAGTACTTC	CASSTKYEQYF	TRBV6-1	TRBJ2-7	NA	NA
TGTGCCATCAGTGACAGTGACACTGAAGCTTTCTTT	CAISDSDTEAFF	TRBV10-3	TRBJ1-1	NA	NA
TGCAGTGCTAGATTCGGGCGTGGCTACACCTTC	CSARFGRGYTF	TRBV20-1	TRBJ1-2	NA	few
TGTGCCAGCAGGGGGGACGGTTTTAATTCACCCCTCCACTTT	CASRGDGFNSPLHF	TRBV28	TRBJ1-6	NA	NA
TGTGCCAGCAGCTCAACAGGGGAAGTAGTCAATCAGCCCCAGCATTTT	CASSSTGEVVNQPQHF	TRBV7-9	TRBJ1-5	TRBD1	NA
TGTGCCAGCAGCTTAGGTGGGGGGATATCCTACGAGCAGTACTTC	CASSLGGGISYEQYF	TRBV7-2	TRBJ2-7	NA	NA
TGTGCCAGTAGTATGGGTTACAGGGTGCCTGGAAACACCATATATTTT	CASSMGYRVPGNTIYF	TRBV19	TRBJ1-3	NA	few
TGTGCCAGTAGACAGGGGACGGAGACCCAGTACTTC	CASRQGTETQYF	TRBV19	TRBJ2-5	TRBD1	few
TGTGCCAGCAGTGCCGGGTCGGGCAGTCAGCCCCAGCATTTT	CASSAGSGSQPQHF	TRBV6-4	TRBJ1-5	NA	NA
TGTGCCAGCGGTTTGAGGGGGCTCAGGAATTCACCCCTCCACTTT	CASGLRGLRNSPLHF	TRBV7-2	TRBJ1-6	TRBD1	few
TGTGCCTGGAGTGTTTCGAGGGTCATATATTTT	CAWSVSRVIYF	TRBV30	TRBJ1-3	NA	few
TGTGCCAGCAGCTTAGGCAGGGGGTCTGAAAGTGAAAAACTGTTTTTT	CASSLGRGSESEKLFF	TRBV7-8	TRBJ1-4	TRBD1	NA
TGTGCCAGCAGTTACCACCTGACGGGGGCGGGAAACTATGGCTACACCTTC	CASSYHLTGAGNYGYTF	TRBV27	TRBJ1-2	NA	NA
TGTGCCAGTAGTATAGAGTGGGAGACAGGGATGGGCTACACCTTC	CASSIEWETGMGYTF	TRBV19	TRBJ1-2	TRBD1	NA
TGTGCCAGTAGTATAGACCTCTCTGGCTACACCTTC	CASSIDLSGYTF	TRBV19	TRBJ1-2	NA	NA
TGTGCCAGCAGCTTAGAGCCAGGGAGGAGGAACGAGCAGTACTTC	CASSLEPGRRNEQYF	TRBV11-3	TRBJ2-7	NA	NA
TGTGCTAGCAGCCCCTTACCCCCTTTTGCAGGGAACACCGGGGAGCTGTTTTTT	CASSPLPPFAGNTGELFF	TRBV7-7	TRBJ2-2	NA	NA
TGTGCCAGTAGTGTCCCGGGACAGGGTGGTCAGCCCCAGCATTTT	CASSVPGQGGQPQHF	TRBV19	TRBJ1-5	TRBD1	few